The T cell receptor beta chain under discussion was sequenced for a study of T cell responses to AZD1222 COVID-19 vaccine. A note on this clone: The antigen remains unidentified.

Sequenced by immunoSEQ multiplex PCR; TCRdb stores in-frame clones only, minus some. The table lists 90,000 to 120,000 clones, around 90% of them singletons. Overall study results and limits: At study baseline, merely more than 5 AZD1222 recipients were seropositive. The study found Spike-specific TCR breadth and depth rose after two AZD1222 doses.

The material sequenced was peripheral blood, taken on day 0 of AZD1222 vaccination. This receptor was obtained from an adult in good health.

CDR3 nucleotides: TGTGCCAGCAGCGTAGGGGTGACTAACAATTCACCCCTCCACTTT. It specifies CASSVGVTNNSPLHF. J is TRBJ1-6 and V is TRBV9; no clear D gene. The CDR3 covers 15 residues. The V end lost 0 bases, the J end lost 7 bases, and 11 bases lay between the germline ends. Germline CDR1 and CDR2: SGDLS and YYNGEE.